This T cell receptor (beta chain) was sequenced in a study of response to subunit inactivated influenza vaccine. V lost 4 bases, J lost 12 bases, and 6 bases stayed unmatched. In germline, CDR1 is MNHEY, CDR2 SVGAGI. The CDR3 loop spans 12 amino acids. Study-level points and caveats: Every seasonal influenza vaccination brings in few new T cells, the authors suggested.

TCRdb itself ran the RT-PCR reads through MiXCR, one entry per CDR3 protein. The sample records around 470,000 distinct CDR3 sequences, about 7.2% being singletons. This clonotype was counted at least ten times. Its matching antigen is unknown. This chain joins TRBV6-5 and TRBJ1-2; 9 positions agree with TRBD1. Sample: PBMCs from blood, taken around 25 months after vaccination. This clonotype originated in a man aged 50 to 69 who received an inactivated influenza vaccine. CDR3 in amino acids: CASSSPGQGHTF. The CDR3 DNA reads TGTGCCAGCAGTTCCCCGGGACAGGGCCACACCTTC.